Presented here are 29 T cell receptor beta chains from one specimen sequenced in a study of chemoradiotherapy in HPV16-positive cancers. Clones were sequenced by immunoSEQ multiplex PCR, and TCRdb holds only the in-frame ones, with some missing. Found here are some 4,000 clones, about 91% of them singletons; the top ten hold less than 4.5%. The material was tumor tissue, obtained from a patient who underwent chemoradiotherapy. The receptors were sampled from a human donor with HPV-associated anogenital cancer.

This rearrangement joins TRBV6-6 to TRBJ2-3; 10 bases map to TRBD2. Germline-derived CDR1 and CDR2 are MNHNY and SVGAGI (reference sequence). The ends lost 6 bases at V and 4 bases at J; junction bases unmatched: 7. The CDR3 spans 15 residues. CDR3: CASRGSGGAADTQYF. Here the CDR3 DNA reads TGTGCCAGCAGGGGGAGCGGGGGGGCTGCAGATACGCAGTATTTT.

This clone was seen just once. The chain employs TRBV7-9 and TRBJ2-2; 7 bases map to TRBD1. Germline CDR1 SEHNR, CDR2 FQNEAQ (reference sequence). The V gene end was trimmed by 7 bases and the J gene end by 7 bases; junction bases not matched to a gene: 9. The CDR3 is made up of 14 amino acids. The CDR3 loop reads CASNRQGWNGELFF. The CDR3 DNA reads TGTGCCAGCAACCGACAGGGTTGGAACGGGGAGCTGTTTTTT.

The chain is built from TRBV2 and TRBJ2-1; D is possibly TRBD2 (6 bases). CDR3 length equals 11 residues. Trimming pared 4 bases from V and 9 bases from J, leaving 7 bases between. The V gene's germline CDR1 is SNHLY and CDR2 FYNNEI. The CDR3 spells CASSGGGEQFF. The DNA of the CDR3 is TGTGCCAGCAGTGGGGGAGGTGAGCAGTTCTTC.

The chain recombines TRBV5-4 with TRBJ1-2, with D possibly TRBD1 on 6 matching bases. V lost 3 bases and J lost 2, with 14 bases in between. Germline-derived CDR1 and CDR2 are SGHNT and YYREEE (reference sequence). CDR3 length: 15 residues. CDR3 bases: TGTGCCAGCAGCTCCTGGAGGCAGGGGAACTATGGCTACACCTTC. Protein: CASSSWRQGNYGYTF.

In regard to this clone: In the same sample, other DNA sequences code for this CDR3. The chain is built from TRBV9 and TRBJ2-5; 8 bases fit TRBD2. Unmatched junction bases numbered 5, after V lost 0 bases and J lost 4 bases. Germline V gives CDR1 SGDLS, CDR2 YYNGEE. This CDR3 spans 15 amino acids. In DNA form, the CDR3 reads TGTGCCAGCAGCGTAGCTACGGGGGGGGCAGAGACCCAGTACTTC. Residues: CASSVATGGAETQYF.

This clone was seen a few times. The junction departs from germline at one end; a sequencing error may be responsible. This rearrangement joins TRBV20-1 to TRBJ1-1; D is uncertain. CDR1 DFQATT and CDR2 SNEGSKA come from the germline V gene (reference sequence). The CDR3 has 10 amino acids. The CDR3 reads CSARSGGLSF. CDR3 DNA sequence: TGCAGTGCTAGATCGGGAGGCTTGAGCTTT.

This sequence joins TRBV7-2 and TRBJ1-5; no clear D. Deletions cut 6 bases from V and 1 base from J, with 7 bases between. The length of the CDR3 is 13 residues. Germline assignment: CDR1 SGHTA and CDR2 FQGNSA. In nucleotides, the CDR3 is TGTGCCAGCAGATTGGGAAGCAATCAGCCCCAGCATTTT. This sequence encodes CASRLGSNQPQHF.

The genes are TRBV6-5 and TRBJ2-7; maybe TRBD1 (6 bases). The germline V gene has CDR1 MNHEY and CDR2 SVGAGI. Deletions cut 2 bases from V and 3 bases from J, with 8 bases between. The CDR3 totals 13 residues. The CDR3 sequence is CASSYADSYEQYF. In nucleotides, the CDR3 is TGTGCCAGCAGTTACGCGGACAGCTACGAGCAGTACTTC.

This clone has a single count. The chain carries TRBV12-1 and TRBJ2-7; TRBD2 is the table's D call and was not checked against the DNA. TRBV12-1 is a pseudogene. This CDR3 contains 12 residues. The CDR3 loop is CAGRDLTYEQYF. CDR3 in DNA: TGTGCCGGCCGGGACTTAACCTACGAGCAGTACTTC.

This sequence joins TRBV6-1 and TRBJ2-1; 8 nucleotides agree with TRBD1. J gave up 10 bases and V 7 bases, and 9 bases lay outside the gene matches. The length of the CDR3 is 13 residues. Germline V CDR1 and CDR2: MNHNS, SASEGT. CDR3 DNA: TGTGCCAGCAAGGCCCAACAGGGGGACGAGCAGTTCTTC. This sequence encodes CASKAQQGDEQFF.

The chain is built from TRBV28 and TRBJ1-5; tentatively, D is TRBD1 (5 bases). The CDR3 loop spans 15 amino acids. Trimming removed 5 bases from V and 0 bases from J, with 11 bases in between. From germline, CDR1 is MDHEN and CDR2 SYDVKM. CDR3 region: CASSPGRNSNQPQHF. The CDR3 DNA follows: TGTGCCAGCAGTCCGGGACGGAATAGCAATCAGCCCCAGCATTTT.

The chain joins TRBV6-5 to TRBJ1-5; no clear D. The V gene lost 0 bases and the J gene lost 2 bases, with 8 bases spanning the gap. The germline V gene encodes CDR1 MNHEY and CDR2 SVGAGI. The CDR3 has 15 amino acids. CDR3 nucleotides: TGTGCCAGCAGTTACTCGGCAAGGGGCAATCAGCCCCAGCATTTT. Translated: CASSYSARGNQPQHF.

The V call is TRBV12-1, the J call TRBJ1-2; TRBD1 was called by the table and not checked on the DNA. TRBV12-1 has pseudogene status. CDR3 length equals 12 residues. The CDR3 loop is CASSFPGGGYTF. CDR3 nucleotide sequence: TGTGCCAGCAGCTTTCCAGGGGGCGGCTACACCTTC.

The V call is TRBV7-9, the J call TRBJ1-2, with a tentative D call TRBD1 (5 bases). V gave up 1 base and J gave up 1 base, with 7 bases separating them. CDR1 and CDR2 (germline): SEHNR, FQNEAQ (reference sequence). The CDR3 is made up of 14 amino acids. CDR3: CASSLGGVNYGYTF. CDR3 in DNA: TGTGCCAGCAGCTTAGGAGGGGTTAACTATGGCTACACCTTC.

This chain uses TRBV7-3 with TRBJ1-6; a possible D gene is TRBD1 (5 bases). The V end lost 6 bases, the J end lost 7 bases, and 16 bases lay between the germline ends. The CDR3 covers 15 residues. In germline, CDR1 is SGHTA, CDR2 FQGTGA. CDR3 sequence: CASSPGGGVNSPLHF. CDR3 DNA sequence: TGTGCCAGCAGTCCGGGGGGAGGGGTCAATTCACCCCTCCACTTT.

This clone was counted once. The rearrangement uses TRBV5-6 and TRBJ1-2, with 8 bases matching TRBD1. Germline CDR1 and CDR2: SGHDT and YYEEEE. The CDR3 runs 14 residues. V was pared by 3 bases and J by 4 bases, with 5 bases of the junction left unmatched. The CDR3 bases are TGTGCCAGCAGCTCCAGGGGGCTGGGCTATGGCTACACCTTC. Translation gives CASSSRGLGYGYTF.

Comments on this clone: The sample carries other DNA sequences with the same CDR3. The CDR3 spells CASSYGGGGYEQYF. The CDR3 DNA reads as TGTGCCAGCAGTTATGGAGGGGGTGGGTACGAGCAGTACTTC. The V gene is TRBV6-5, the J gene TRBJ2-7; D may be TRBD1 or TRBD2 (6 bases each). CDR1 is MNHEY, CDR2 SVGAGI, per germline. The V end lost 3 bases, the J end lost 4 bases, and 13 bases lay between the germline ends. This CDR3 is built from 14 residues.

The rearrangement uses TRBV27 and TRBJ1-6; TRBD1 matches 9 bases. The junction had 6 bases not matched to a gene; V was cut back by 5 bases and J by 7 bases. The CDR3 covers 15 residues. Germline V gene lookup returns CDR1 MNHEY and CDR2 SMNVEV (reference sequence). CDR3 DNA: TGTGCCAGCAGTATTGGGGACAGGGACAATTCACCCCTCCACTTT. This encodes CASSIGDRDNSPLHF.

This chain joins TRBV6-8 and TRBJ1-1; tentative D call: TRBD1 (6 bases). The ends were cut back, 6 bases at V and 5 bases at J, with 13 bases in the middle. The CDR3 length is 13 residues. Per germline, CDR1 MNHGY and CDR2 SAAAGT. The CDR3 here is CASSPPGETEAFF. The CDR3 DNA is TGTGCCAGCAGCCCCCCAGGGGAGACTGAAGCTTTCTTT.

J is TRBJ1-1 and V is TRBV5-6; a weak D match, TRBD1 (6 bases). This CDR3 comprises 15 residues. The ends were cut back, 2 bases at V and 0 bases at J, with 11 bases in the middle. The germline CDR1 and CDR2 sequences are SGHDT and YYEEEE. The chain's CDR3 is CASSFQTGLNTEAFF. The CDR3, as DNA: TGTGCCAGCAGCTTCCAGACAGGATTGAACACTGAAGCTTTCTTT.

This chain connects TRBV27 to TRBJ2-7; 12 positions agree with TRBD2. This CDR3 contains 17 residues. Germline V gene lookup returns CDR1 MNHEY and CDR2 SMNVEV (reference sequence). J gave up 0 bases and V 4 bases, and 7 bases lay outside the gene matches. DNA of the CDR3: TGTGCCAGCAGTTCCTCGGGACTAGCGGGCCGCTCCTACGAGCAGTACTTC. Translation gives CASSSSGLAGRSYEQYF.

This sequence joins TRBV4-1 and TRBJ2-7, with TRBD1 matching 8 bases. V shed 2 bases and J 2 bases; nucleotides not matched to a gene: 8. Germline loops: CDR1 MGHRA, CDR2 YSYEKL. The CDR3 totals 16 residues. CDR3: CASSQQEYRGTYEQYF. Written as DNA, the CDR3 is TGCGCCAGCAGCCAACAAGAGTACAGGGGGACCTACGAGCAGTACTTC.

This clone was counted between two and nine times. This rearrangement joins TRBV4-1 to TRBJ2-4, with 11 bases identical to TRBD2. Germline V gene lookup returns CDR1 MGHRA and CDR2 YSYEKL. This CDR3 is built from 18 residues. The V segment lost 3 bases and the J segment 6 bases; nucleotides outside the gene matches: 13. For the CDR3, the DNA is TGCGCCAGCAGCCAGCTTTTTAGCGGGGGGGCCCAGGGAAACATTCAGTACTTC. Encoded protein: CASSQLFSGGAQGNIQYF.

CDR3 coding DNA: TGTGCCAGCAGCTTAACGTACTCGGACAGGGCTACTGAAGCTTTCTTT. Its protein is CASSLTYSDRATEAFF. The V call is TRBV7-3, the J call TRBJ1-1; 8 bases agree with TRBD1. This CDR3 is built from 16 residues. J was trimmed by 5 bases and V by 0 bases; bases with no gene match: 8. CDR1 is SGHTA, CDR2 FQGTGA, per germline.

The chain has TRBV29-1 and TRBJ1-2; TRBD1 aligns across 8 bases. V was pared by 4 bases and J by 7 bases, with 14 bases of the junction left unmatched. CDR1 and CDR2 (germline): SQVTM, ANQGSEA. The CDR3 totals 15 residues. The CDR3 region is CSVVGGGQEVRGYTF. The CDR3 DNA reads TGCAGCGTTGTGGGGGGGGGACAGGAGGTTCGTGGCTACACCTTC. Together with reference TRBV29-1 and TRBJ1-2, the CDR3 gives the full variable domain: SAVISQKPSRDICQRGTSLTIQCQVDSQVTMMFWYRQQPGQSLTLIATANQGSEATYESGFVIDKFPISRPNLTFSTLTVSNMSPEDSSIYLCSVVGGGQEVRGYTFGSGTRLTVV.

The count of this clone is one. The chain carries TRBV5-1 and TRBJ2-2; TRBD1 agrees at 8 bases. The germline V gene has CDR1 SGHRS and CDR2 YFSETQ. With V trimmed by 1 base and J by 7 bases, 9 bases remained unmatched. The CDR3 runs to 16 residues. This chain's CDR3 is CASSLSGTGGFGELFF. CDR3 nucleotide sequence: TGCGCCAGCAGCTTGTCCGGGACAGGTGGATTCGGGGAGCTGTTTTTT.

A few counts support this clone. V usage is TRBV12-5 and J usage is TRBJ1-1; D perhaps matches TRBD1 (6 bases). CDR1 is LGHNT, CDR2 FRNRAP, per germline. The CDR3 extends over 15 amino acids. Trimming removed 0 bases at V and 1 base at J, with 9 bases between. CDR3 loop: CASGLVQGRNTEAFF. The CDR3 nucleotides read TGTGCTAGTGGTTTGGTACAGGGTAGGAACACTGAAGCTTTCTTT.

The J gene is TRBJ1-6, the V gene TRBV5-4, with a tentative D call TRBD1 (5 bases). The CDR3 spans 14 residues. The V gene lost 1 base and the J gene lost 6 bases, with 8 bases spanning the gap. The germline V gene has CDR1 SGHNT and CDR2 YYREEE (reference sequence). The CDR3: CASSLRQLNSPLHF. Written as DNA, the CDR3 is TGTGCCAGCAGCTTGCGACAGCTTAATTCACCCCTCCACTTT. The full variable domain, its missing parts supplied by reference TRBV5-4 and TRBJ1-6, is ETGVTQSPTHLIKTRGQQVTLRCSSQSGHNTVSWYQQALGQGPQFIFQYYREEENGRGNFPPRFSGLQFPNYSSELNVNALELDDSALYLCASSLRQLNSPLHFGNGTRLTVT.

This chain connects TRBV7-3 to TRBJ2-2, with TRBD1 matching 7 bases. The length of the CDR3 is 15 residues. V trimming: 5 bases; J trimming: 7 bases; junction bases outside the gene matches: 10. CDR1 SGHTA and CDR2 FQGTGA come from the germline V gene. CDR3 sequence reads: CASSEQGQPGGELFF. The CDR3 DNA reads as TGTGCCAGCAGCGAACAGGGGCAGCCCGGCGGGGAGCTGTTTTTT. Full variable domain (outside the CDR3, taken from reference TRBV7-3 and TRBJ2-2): GAGVSQTPSNKVTEKGKYVELRCDPISGHTALYWYRQSLGQGPEFLIYFQGTGAADDSGLPNDRFFAVRPEGSVSTLKIQRTERGDSAVYLCASSEQGQPGGELFFGEGSRLTVL.